The clone carrying this T cell receptor (beta chain) has only one observation. This study enrolled people aged about 18 to 90 from under 25 US geographic areas. Individuals in the exposed group had encountered a COVID-19 case within 2 weeks preceding study entry. Original processing methods: For nucleated cells, counts were estimated from reference gene primer amplification. Measured with immunoSEQ multiplex PCR; TCRdb has only the in-frame clones, and not every one. Clonal size and the V and J genes are those of that table, whereas D and trimming came from the DNA. The sample has a few hundred thousand clones, approximately 91% seen once; the top ten hold roughly 0.9%. CDR1 and CDR2 (germline): LGHDT, YNNKEL (reference sequence). Trimming left V 4 bases short and J 5 bases short, with 14 bases between. There are 14 residues in the CDR3. This entry is derived from a study of blood T cell repertoires in COVID-19. Study-level information: T cells, B-cell-depleted T cells, or PBMCs provided the cDNA or gDNA that served as material.

The chain employs TRBV3-1 (or the pseudogene TRBV3-2) and TRBJ1-1; possible D gene TRBD1, 5 bases. Sequenced sample: PBMCs or T cells enriched from blood (not recorded which). The sequence came from a woman aged 40-49 years who had been exposed to COVID-19. The CDR3 loop reads CASSPPYRPTEAFF. In DNA, the CDR3 is TGTGCCAGCAGCCCCCCGTACAGGCCAACTGAAGCTTTCTTT.